The sequence of this T cell receptor (beta chain) was determined in a study of T cells after yellow fever vaccination. Findings of the study overall: It was a small share of clonotypes that appeared in both CD4 and CD8 compartments.

Using its own MiXCR run on the 5' RACE reads, TCRdb lists one record per CDR3 protein. The table includes 250,000 to 300,000 distinct CDR3 sequences, roughly 13% detected once. As to this clonotype: Its specificity is not known.

The clonotype was recovered from a man between 25 and 39 years old who received the YFV17D yellow fever vaccine. Material: CD4+ T cells sorted from PBMCs, obtained 45 days after the yellow fever booster vaccination.

Written as DNA, the CDR3 is TGTGCCATCAGTGAGACTGCTTGGCGGGAGGGCCAAGAGACCCAGTACTTC. It translates to CAISETAWREGQETQYF. The J gene is TRBJ2-5, the V gene TRBV10-3, with 9 bases matching TRBD2. Germline V gene data show CDR1 as ENHRY and CDR2 as SYGVKD. V gave up 2 bases and J gave up 1 base; unmatched junction bases: 8. This CDR3 spans 17 amino acids.